This TCR beta chain derives from a study of siplizumab effects on memory and regulatory T cells. CDR1 and CDR2 from the germline V gene are SQVTM and ANQGSEA. This CDR3 comprises 14 residues. A remark on this clone: Its target is unknown. One end of the junction varies from germline; a read error may be responsible.

Assay: immunoSEQ multiplex PCR; the TCRdb copy retains only in-frame clones and omits some. This table holds 100,000 to 110,000 clones, about 94% found once. Overall study results and limits: Alloreactive sequences traceable to unstimulated CD4+ memory cells were significantly reduced by siplizumab.

The sequence came from a human donor in good health. The chain carries TRBV29-1 and TRBJ2-1; TRBD2 aligns across 7 bases. Material for sequencing was non-Treg CD4+ T cells sorted from blood. The CDR3 region has the DNA TGCAGCGCCAAGGGACGGGGGGATTACAATGAGCAGCTCTTC. This sequence encodes CSAKGRGDYNEQLF.